This T cell receptor beta chain comes out of a study of cytomegalovirus exposure and HLA in healthy donors. Some clones are missing from TCRdb's copy, which holds only in-frame ones; the method was immunoSEQ multiplex PCR. In the table there are about 360,000 clones, 80% to 90% of which are singletons. The CDR3 extends over 13 amino acids. The J segment lost 9 bases and the V segment lost 4 bases, leaving 3 bases of the junction unmatched. Germline assignment: CDR1 SNHLY and CDR2 FYNNEI. The gene calls are TRBV2 and TRBJ2-1; 10 bases match TRBD1. This TCR came from a woman under 30 in good health and CMV-seronegative. Sequencing was done on a sample of PBMCs. CDR3 sequence reads: CASSADRGIEQFF. The CDR3 coding sequence is TGTGCCAGCAGTGCGGACAGGGGGATTGAGCAGTTCTTC.